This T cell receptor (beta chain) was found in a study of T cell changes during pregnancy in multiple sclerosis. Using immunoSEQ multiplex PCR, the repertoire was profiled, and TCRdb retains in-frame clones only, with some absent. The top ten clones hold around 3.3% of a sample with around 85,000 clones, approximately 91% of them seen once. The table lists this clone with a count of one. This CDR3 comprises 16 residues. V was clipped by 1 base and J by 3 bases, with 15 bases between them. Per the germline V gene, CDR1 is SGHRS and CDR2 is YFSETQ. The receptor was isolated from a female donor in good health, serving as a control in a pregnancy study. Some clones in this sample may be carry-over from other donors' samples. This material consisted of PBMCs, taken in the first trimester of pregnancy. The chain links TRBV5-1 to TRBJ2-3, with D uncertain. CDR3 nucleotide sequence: TGCGCCAGCAGCTTGAATTTTGGCAGAAAGACAGATACGCAGTATTTT. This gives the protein CASSLNFGRKTDTQYF.